One sample yielded the 31 T cell receptor beta chains listed below, sequenced in a study of T cells in Graves' hyperthyroidism and ophthalmopathy. Using RNA transcripts as the source, TCR beta CDR3 regions were amplified. Carried out on the TCR CDR3, a first-round RT-PCR used the HTBI primer set. Each CDR3 protein is one row after TCRdb ran MiXCR on the multiplex PCR reads. This table holds fewer than 400,000 distinct CDR3 sequences, 15% to 19% found once. The sequencing input was blood. The receptor set was obtained from a woman aged 18 to 35 with Graves' hyperthyroidism that later progressed to Graves' ophthalmopathy.

This clonotype was detected only a few times. V and J are TRBV28 and TRBJ2-7; TRBD1 aligns across 9 bases. Germline assignment: CDR1 MDHEN and CDR2 SYDVKM. The CDR3 loop spans 15 amino acids. The ends lost 1 base at V and 6 bases at J; junction bases unmatched: 7. In DNA, the CDR3 is TGTGCCAGCAGTTTATTGACAGGGGGGCTTTCCGAGCAGTACTTC. Translation gives CASSLLTGGLSEQYF.

This clonotype was seen a handful of times. The chain combines TRBV5-1 with TRBJ2-7; TRBD1 might be the D (6 bases). The germline V gene has CDR1 SGHRS and CDR2 YFSETQ. Trimming pared 0 bases from V and 5 bases from J, leaving 12 bases between. This CDR3 comprises 14 residues. CDR3 nucleotide sequence: TGCGCCAGCAGCTTGGAAGGACAGAGCCACGAGCAGTACTTC. It translates to CASSLEGQSHEQYF.

This clonotype has at least ten counts. The chain carries TRBV20-1 and TRBJ2-1; the D is unclear. Trimming shortened V by 3 bases and J by 7 bases, and 13 bases separated the two germline ends. The CDR3 is 13 amino acids. The V gene's germline CDR1 is DFQATT and CDR2 SNEGSKA (reference sequence). Written as DNA, the CDR3 is TGCAGTGCTAGTCGCGGCGGCCGAAATGAGCAGTTCTTC. This encodes CSASRGGRNEQFF.

This clonotype has a count of ten or more. CDR3 sequence: CASSFRGDRETQYF. DNA for the CDR3: TGTGCCAGCAGTTTTAGGGGGGATAGAGAGACCCAGTACTTC. The J gene is TRBJ2-5, the V gene TRBV27; possibly TRBD1 or TRBD2 for D (6 bases each). The germline V gene encodes CDR1 MNHEY and CDR2 SMNVEV (reference sequence). V lost 3 bases and J lost 4, with 12 bases in between. CDR3 length: 14 residues.

The chain combines TRBV2 with TRBJ2-3, with TRBD1 matching 7 bases. The CDR3 is made up of 14 amino acids. The trim removed 6 bases at V and 3 bases at J, leaving 6 bases unmatched. Per the germline V gene, CDR1 is SNHLY and CDR2 is FYNNEI. CDR3 protein: CASRTGQLTDTQYF. The CDR3 DNA sequence: TGTGCCAGCAGGACGGGACAGCTTACAGATACGCAGTATTTT.

This clonotype was seen many times. The gene calls are TRBV28 and TRBJ2-1; 12 bases are shared with TRBD2. The V gene's germline CDR1 is MDHEN and CDR2 SYDVKM. This CDR3 has 18 amino acids. With 5 bases clipped from V and 0 bases from J, the junction kept 8 bases outside the gene matches. CDR3 coding DNA: TGTGCCAGCAGTCCAGGGACTAGCGGGTCCAGCTCCTACAATGAGCAGTTCTTC. This codes for CASSPGTSGSSSYNEQFF.

This clonotype was observed at least ten times. The chain links TRBV28 to TRBJ2-7; TRBD1 aligns across 8 bases. The CDR3 loop spans 14 amino acids. Looked up from germline, CDR1 is MDHEN and CDR2 is SYDVKM. The ends lost 0 bases at V and 5 bases at J; junction bases unmatched: 3. CDR3 sequence: CASSLWDRENEQYF. CDR3 in DNA: TGTGCCAGCAGTTTATGGGACAGGGAAAACGAGCAGTACTTC.

The chain employs TRBV28 and TRBJ2-1; 9 bases are a match to TRBD2. This CDR3 spans 14 amino acids. The junction had 3 bases not matched to a gene; V was cut back by 7 bases and J by 2 bases. CDR1 and CDR2 from the germline V gene are MDHEN and SYDVKM. The CDR3 coding sequence is TGTGCCAGCACAGCGGGAGGTCCCTACAATGAGCAGTTCTTC. Translating it yields CASTAGGPYNEQFF.

This clonotype was counted many times. The chain has TRBV12-3 or TRBV12-4 and TRBJ2-1; perhaps TRBD1 as D (5 bases). This CDR3 has 17 amino acids. Deletions cut 2 bases from V and 2 bases from J, with 16 bases between. The CDR3 sequence is CASSLPFLWGPYNEQFF. For the CDR3, the DNA is TGTGCCAGCAGTTTACCCTTTTTGTGGGGCCCCTACAATGAGCAGTTCTTC.

This clonotype was found many times. The J gene is TRBJ1-2, the V gene TRBV2; 9 bases fit TRBD1. Looked up from germline, CDR1 is SNHLY and CDR2 is FYNNEI. The J segment lost 4 bases and the V segment lost 8 bases, leaving 14 bases of the junction unmatched. This CDR3 has 16 residues. This CDR3 reads CASGFAGTGLFYGYTF. The CDR3 region has the DNA TGTGCCAGCGGCTTCGCCGGGACAGGGCTCTTCTATGGCTACACCTTC.

This clonotype was seen once. This chain uses TRBV6-2 or TRBV6-3 with TRBJ2-1; 8 bases are shared with TRBD2. The J call is doubtful: the DNA matches TRBJ2-7 better. This CDR3 spans 15 amino acids. The germline V gene has CDR1 MNHEY and CDR2 SVGEGT. Here the CDR3 DNA reads TGTGCCAGCAGTCATACTAGCGGCTCCTACAATGAGCAGTACTTC. Protein product: CASSHTSGSYNEQYF.

This clonotype showed up just a few times. V is TRBV19 and J is TRBJ2-1; 16 nucleotides line up with TRBD2. There are 16 residues in the CDR3. V shed 0 bases, J shed 13 bases, and the junction held 6 bases outside the gene matches. CDR1 is LNHDA and CDR2 is SQIVND in the germline V gene (reference sequence). DNA of the CDR3: TGTGCCAGTAGTATAGATGGGACTAGCGGGAGGGGCCGTCAGTTCTTC. It is translated as CASSIDGTSGRGRQFF.

This clonotype appeared many times. The V call is TRBV11-2, the J call TRBJ2-7; D might be TRBD1 (6 bases). This CDR3 is built from 15 residues. V was cut by 6 bases and J by 2 bases, with 17 bases left in between. CDR1 and CDR2 from the germline V gene are SGHAT and FQNNGV. The CDR3 sequence: CASSYHRDTTYEQYF. CDR3 nucleotides: TGTGCCAGCAGTTACCACCGGGACACAACCTACGAGCAGTACTTC.

This clonotype was recorded many times. The chain recombines TRBV20-1 with TRBJ2-5; either TRBD1 or TRBD2 may fit D (7 bases each). The V and J ends lost 0 bases and 1 base respectively, with 15 bases between them. Germline CDR1 DFQATT, CDR2 SNEGSKA (reference sequence). This CDR3 has 16 residues. CDR3 residues: CSARDWSGTVQETQYF. The CDR3 DNA is TGCAGTGCTAGAGATTGGAGCGGGACAGTCCAAGAGACCCAGTACTTC.

This clonotype was recorded at least ten times. The chain has TRBV3-1 and TRBJ2-5, with TRBD2 matching 12 bases. The CDR3 is 16 amino acids. V shed 3 bases and J 2 bases; nucleotides not matched to a gene: 4. CDR1 is LGHDT, CDR2 YNNKEL, per germline (reference sequence). The CDR3 DNA reads TGTGCCAGCAGCCAGGGCACTAGCGGGAGGCAAGAGACCCAGTACTTC. Protein: CASSQGTSGRQETQYF.

The chain employs TRBV7-9 and TRBJ2-5, with D maybe TRBD2 (6 bases). This CDR3 is 16 amino acids long. V was trimmed by 1 base and J by 4 bases, leaving 16 bases between them. Germline CDR1 and CDR2: SEHNR and FQNEAQ (reference sequence). The CDR3 DNA reads as TGTGCCAGCAGCTTAGATTCACTTGGAGGGAGAGAGACCCAGTACTTC. Its translation is CASSLDSLGGRETQYF.

This clonotype appeared many times. This sequence joins TRBV27 and TRBJ2-7, with D possibly being TRBD2 (5 bases). Germline CDR1 reads MNHEY; CDR2 reads SMNVEV (reference sequence). Trimming left V 4 bases short and J 3 bases short, with 19 bases between. The CDR3 length is 16 residues. CDR3 in DNA: TGTGCCAGCAGTTCTGGAGCGGAAAACTACATCTACGAGCAGTACTTC. Translated: CASSSGAENYIYEQYF.

This chain's CDR3 is CASSLPDDEQYF. Here the CDR3 DNA reads TGTGCCAGCAGCCTGCCGGACGACGAGCAGTACTTC. The chain uses TRBV9 and TRBJ2-7, with no clear D. From germline, CDR1 is SGDLS and CDR2 YYNGEE. V lost 4 bases to trimming and J lost 5 bases, with 10 bases between them. The CDR3 is 12 amino acids.

This clonotype has a handful of counts. This chain uses TRBV5-1 with TRBJ2-2; TRBD2 matches at 7 bases. CDR3 length: 17 amino acids. The V and J ends lost 2 bases and 2 bases, in that order; junction bases with no gene match: 9. CDR1 is SGHRS, CDR2 YFSETQ, per germline. The CDR3 loop is CASSLGTSAANTGELFF. CDR3 nucleotide sequence: TGCGCCAGCAGCTTAGGTACTAGCGCTGCCAACACCGGGGAGCTGTTTTTT.

In this sample, this clonotype turned up many times. The chain uses TRBV4-1 and TRBJ2-7; possible D gene TRBD2, 6 bases. Germline V gene data show CDR1 as MGHRA and CDR2 as YSYEKL. The CDR3 is 14 residues long. With 1 base removed from V and 4 bases from J, the gap between germline ends came to 11 bases. CDR3 amino acids: CASSQAWTTYEQYF. CDR3 DNA: TGCGCCAGCAGCCAAGCTTGGACTACTTACGAGCAGTACTTC.

This sequence joins TRBV28 and TRBJ2-7, with TRBD1 as a possible D gene (6 bases). Trimming pared 7 bases from V and 0 bases from J, leaving 10 bases between. The CDR3 consists of 13 residues. The germline CDR1 and CDR2 sequences are MDHEN and SYDVKM. DNA for the CDR3: TGTGCCAGCAACGGGGACAACTCCTACGAGCAGTACTTC. Encoded protein: CASNGDNSYEQYF.

This clonotype was detected a few times. CDR3 residues: CASTQGETQYF. The CDR3, as DNA: TGTGCCAGTACCCAGGGGGAGACCCAGTACTTC. The chain is built from TRBV19 and TRBJ2-5, with D possibly TRBD1 on 6 matching bases. Germline values: CDR1 LNHDA, CDR2 SQIVND (reference sequence). CDR3 size: 11 residues. Trimming cost V 7 bases and J 5 bases, with 8 bases left between them.

On this clonotype: With a much larger clone just one base away, this may be a read error. The chain joins TRBV20-1 to TRBJ2-3; 7 bases are shared with TRBD2. The V segment lost 6 bases and the J segment 2 bases; nucleotides outside the gene matches: 14. CDR1 and CDR2 from the germline V gene are DFQATT and SNEGSKA (reference sequence). The CDR3 covers 16 residues. The CDR3 DNA follows: TGCAGTGCCACCACCTCCACTAGCGCCTCCACAGATACGCAGTATTTT. It specifies CSATTSTSASTDTQYF.

This clonotype was observed many times. This rearrangement joins TRBV13 to TRBJ1-2; no reliable D call. Trimming took off 6 bases at V and 3 bases at J, with 14 bases between the two ends. The CDR3 has 14 amino acids. CDR1 and CDR2 from the germline V gene are PRHDT and FYEKMQ (reference sequence). The CDR3 sequence is CASSRGLGDYGYTF. In DNA, the CDR3 is TGTGCCAGCAGTAGAGGTCTCGGAGACTATGGCTACACCTTC.

This clonotype appeared many times. The rearrangement uses TRBV28 and TRBJ2-4, with a weak D call TRBD2 (7 bases). The germline V gene encodes CDR1 MDHEN and CDR2 SYDVKM. The CDR3 is made up of 19 amino acids. Between the trimmed V and J ends, which lost 5 bases and 2 bases, there was a span of 25 bases. In DNA form, the CDR3 reads TGTGCCAGCAGTGAACTAGGGGGGGAGGGGGAACTGACCAAAAACATTCAGTACTTC. Translating it yields CASSELGGEGELTKNIQYF.

This clonotype came up many times. The V and J genes are TRBV28 and TRBJ1-5, with 8 bases fitting TRBD1. Germline V CDR1 and CDR2: MDHEN, SYDVKM. CDR3 length: 15 residues. Trimming took 8 bases from V and 6 from J; bases not matched to a gene: 12. CDR3 sequence (DNA): TGTGCCAGCTCCCCGACAGGGGATCAGGGTCAGCCCCAGCATTTT. This gives the protein CASSPTGDQGQPQHF.

This clonotype was counted ten times or more. The chain carries TRBV28 and TRBJ2-1, with 7 bases that match TRBD2. Germline V gene data show CDR1 as MDHEN and CDR2 as SYDVKM. Unmatched junction bases numbered 7, after V lost 3 bases and J lost 8 bases. CDR3 length: 14 amino acids. Written as DNA, the CDR3 is TGTGCCAGCAGTTTGGGAGGGCCTGGGGATGAGCAGTTCTTC. This codes for CASSLGGPGDEQFF.

This clonotype was picked up many times. The genes are TRBV28 and TRBJ1-5, with 7 bases fitting TRBD1. Germline values: CDR1 MDHEN, CDR2 SYDVKM. The CDR3 runs 12 residues. The V gene end was trimmed by 2 bases and the J gene end by 12 bases; junction bases not matched to a gene: 4. The CDR3 coding sequence is TGTGCCAGCAGTTTACCCGACAGGGACCAGCATTTT. Its translation: CASSLPDRDQHF.

This clonotype has a count of ten or more. This chain connects TRBV2 to TRBJ2-7, with D tentatively TRBD2 (6 bases). The V end was cut by 5 bases, the J end by 4 bases, with 12 bases between. Germline values: CDR1 SNHLY, CDR2 FYNNEI. The CDR3 is 13 amino acids. The CDR3 is CASSLAEVYEQYF. In DNA form, the CDR3 reads TGTGCCAGCAGTTTAGCGGAGGTATACGAGCAGTACTTC.

This clonotype has ten or more counts. The gene calls are TRBV20-1 and TRBJ2-3, with D tentatively TRBD2 (5 bases). The CDR3 is 12 amino acids. In germline, CDR1 is DFQATT, CDR2 SNEGSKA (reference sequence). V was pared by 6 bases and J by 3 bases, with 10 bases between. CDR3 protein: CSAGMGTDTQYF. As DNA, the CDR3 is TGCAGTGCCGGGATGGGGACAGATACGCAGTATTTT.

The chain recombines TRBV3-1 with TRBJ1-3, with a possible D match to TRBD1 (6 bases). The CDR3 spans 17 residues. V was trimmed by 2 bases and J by 1 base, leaving 15 bases between them. Germline CDR1 LGHDT, CDR2 YNNKEL (reference sequence). Here the CDR3 DNA reads TGTGCCAGCAGCCAAAACTCCAGGGGACTATCTGGAAACACCATATATTTT. Translated, it gives CASSQNSRGLSGNTIYF.